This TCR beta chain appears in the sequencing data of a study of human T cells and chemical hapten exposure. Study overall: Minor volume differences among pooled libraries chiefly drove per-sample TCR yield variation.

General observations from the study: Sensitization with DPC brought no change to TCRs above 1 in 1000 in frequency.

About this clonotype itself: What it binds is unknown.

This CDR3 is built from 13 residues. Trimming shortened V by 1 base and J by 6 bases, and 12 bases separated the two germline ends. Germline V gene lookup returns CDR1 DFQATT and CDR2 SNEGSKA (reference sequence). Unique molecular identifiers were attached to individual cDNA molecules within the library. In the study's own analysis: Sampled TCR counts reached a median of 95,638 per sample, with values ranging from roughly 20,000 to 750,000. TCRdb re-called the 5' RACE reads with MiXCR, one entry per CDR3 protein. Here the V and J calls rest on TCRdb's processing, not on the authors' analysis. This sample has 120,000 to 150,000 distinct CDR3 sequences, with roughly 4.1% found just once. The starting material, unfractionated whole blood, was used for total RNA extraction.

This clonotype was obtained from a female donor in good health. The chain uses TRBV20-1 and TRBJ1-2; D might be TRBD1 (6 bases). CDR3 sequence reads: CSARVGGEDGYTF. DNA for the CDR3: TGCAGTGCTAGAGTAGGGGGGGAGGATGGCTACACCTTC.